This TCR beta chain was sequenced in a study of Ad26.COV2.S vaccination and SARS-CoV-2 variants. This clone came up once. The antigen is unknown. Here immunoSEQ multiplex PCR was the method, and the copy in TCRdb shows in-frame clones only, minus some. In the table there are hundreds of thousands of clones, 92% of which are singletons. Study conclusions and caveats: Vaccine and placebo recipients had similar non-spike TCR breadth.

Treatment meaning: about 20 received Ad26.COV2.S at low or high dose, single or two shots; 5 received placebo; per-sample allocation not given. Repertoires come from day 63 after the first vaccine or placebo injection. The source material was peripheral blood, sampled in a trial of Ad26.COV2.S vaccine versus placebo. The TCR originated in a person between 18 and 60 years old who received the Ad26.COV2.S COVID-19 vaccine or a placebo.

CDR3 sequence (DNA): TGTGCCAGCAGTCTCAGGGGTAGAGATAGCAATCAGCCCCAGCATTTT. Translating gives CASSLRGRDSNQPQHF. The V call is TRBV2, the J call TRBJ1-5, with D perhaps TRBD1 (6 bases). V was pared by 5 bases and J by 0 bases, with 14 bases between. The germline CDR1 and CDR2 sequences are SNHLY and FYNNEI. There are 16 residues in the CDR3.